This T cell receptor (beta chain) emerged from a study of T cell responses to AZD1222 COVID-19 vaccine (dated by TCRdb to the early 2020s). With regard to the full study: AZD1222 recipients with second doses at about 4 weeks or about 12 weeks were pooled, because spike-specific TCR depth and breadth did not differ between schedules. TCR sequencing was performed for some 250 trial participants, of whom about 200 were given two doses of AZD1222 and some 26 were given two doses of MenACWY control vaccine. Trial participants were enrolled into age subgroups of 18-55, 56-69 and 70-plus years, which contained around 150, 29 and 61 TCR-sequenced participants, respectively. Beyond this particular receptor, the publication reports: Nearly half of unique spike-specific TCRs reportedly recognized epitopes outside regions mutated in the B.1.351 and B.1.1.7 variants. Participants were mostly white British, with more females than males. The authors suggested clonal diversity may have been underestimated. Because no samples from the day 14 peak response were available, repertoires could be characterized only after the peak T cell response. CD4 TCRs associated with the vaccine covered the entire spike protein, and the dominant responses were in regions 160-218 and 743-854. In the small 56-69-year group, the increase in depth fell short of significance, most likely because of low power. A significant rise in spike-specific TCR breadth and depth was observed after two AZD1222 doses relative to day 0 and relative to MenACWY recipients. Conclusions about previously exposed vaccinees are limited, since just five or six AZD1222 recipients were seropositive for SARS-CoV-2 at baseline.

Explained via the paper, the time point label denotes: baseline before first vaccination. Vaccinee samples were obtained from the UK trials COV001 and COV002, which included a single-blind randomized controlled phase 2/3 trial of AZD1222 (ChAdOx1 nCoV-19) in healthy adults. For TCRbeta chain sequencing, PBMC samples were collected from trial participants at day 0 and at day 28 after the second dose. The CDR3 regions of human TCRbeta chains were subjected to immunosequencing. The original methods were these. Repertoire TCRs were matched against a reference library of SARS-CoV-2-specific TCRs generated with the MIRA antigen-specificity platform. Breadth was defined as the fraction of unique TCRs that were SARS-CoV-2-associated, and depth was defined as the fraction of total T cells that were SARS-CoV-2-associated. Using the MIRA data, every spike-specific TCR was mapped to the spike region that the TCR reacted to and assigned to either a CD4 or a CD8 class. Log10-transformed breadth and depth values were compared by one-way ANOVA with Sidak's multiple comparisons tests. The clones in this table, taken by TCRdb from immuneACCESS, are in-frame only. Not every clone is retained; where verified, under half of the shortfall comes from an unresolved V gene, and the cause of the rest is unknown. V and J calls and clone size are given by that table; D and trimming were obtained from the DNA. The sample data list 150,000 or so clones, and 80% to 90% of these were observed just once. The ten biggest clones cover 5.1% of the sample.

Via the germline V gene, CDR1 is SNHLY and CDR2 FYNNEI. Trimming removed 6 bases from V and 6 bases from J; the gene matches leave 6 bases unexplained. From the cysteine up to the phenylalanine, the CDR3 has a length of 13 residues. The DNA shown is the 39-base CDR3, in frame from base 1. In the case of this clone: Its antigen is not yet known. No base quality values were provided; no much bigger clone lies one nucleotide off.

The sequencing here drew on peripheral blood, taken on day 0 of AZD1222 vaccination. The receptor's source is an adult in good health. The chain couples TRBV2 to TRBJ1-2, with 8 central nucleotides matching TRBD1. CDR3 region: CASRERTGHGYTF. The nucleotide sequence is TGTGCCAGCAGAGAGAGGACAGGGCATGGCTACACCTTC.